The present T cell receptor beta chain was sequenced within a study of T cell repertoires in aging, cancer and after chemotherapy. A mixed TRB-A/B primer pool amplified rearranged TRB by multiplex touch-down PCR. TCRdb analysed the multiplex PCR reads with MiXCR anew, one entry per CDR3 protein. Of around 17,000 distinct CDR3 sequences in the sample, about 50% are singletons; the top ten hold roughly a tenth. V gave up 6 bases and J gave up 4 bases; unmatched junction bases: 7. Germline V gene lookup returns CDR1 KGHSH and CDR2 LQKENI. The CDR3 totals 15 residues. Peripheral blood genomic DNA, not sorted cells or RNA, was the template.

The J gene is TRBJ2-2, the V gene TRBV18; 8 positions match TRBD1. Sample: blood. This receptor was taken from a human donor in good health. The CDR3 loop reads CASSGQDRATGELFF. The DNA for the CDR3 is TGTGCCAGCTCCGGGCAGGACAGGGCCACCGGGGAGCTGTTTTTT.